This T cell receptor (beta chain) appears in the sequencing data of a study of T-cell reconstitution after alpha-beta-depleted transplantation in children. Unique molecular identifiers were incorporated into the prepared TCRbeta library. TCRdb called the PCR reads again in MiXCR, with one record for every CDR3 protein. Seen here are roughly 200,000 distinct CDR3 sequences, less than 8% observed once, and the top ten hold more than 2.5%. V lost 5 bases, J lost 0 bases, and 12 bases lay in between. The V gene's germline CDR1 is PRHDT and CDR2 FYEKMQ (reference sequence). The CDR3 has 15 amino acids. This clonotype showed up many times.

This receptor was obtained from a human donor who donated a stem cell graft to a child with Wiskott-Aldrich syndrome. The gene calls are TRBV13 and TRBJ2-3; possible D gene TRBD2, 5 bases. Material: PBMCs from the stem cell graft donor, obtained from the stem cell graft. The DNA of the CDR3 is TGTGCCAGCAGCAACGACGGGATAAGCACAGATACGCAGTATTTT. Translating it yields CASSNDGISTDTQYF. The variable domain in full, with the rest retrieved from reference TRBV13 and TRBJ2-3, is AAGVIQSPRHLIKEKRETATLKCYPIPRHDTVYWYQQGPGQDPQFLISFYEKMQSDKGSIPDRFSAQQFSDYHSELNMSSLELGDSALYFCASSNDGISTDTQYFGPGTRLTVL.